This T cell receptor beta chain originates from a study of vaccination and CD4 T cells after COVID-19. An Oncomine TCR Beta short-read assay was used to sequence the DNA from cultured CD4+ T cells. From the PCR reads, TCRdb called clonotypes with MiXCR, one entry per CDR3 protein. The table includes roughly 9,000 distinct CDR3 sequences, around half detected once. Indicated treatment: roughly 10-day PBMC culture with coronavirus spike peptide pools or control peptides (ViraFEST assay). It was before the COVID-19 pandemic (2011-2018) that the unexposed donor's CD4+ T cells were collected. The CDR3 is 13 residues long. Trimming took 3 bases from V and 5 from J; bases not matched to a gene: 3. Germline CDR1 and CDR2: MNHEY and SMNVEV (reference sequence). This clonotype showed up just a few times. The antigen is not known.

The chain employs TRBV27 and TRBJ1-2; TRBD1 matches at 7 bases. The specimen sequenced was CD4+ T cells from blood, cultured in vitro. The receptor was derived from a human donor in good health. This CDR3 is CASSFPRGYGYTF. Written as DNA, the CDR3 is TGTGCCAGCAGTTTTCCCAGGGGGTATGGCTACACCTTC.